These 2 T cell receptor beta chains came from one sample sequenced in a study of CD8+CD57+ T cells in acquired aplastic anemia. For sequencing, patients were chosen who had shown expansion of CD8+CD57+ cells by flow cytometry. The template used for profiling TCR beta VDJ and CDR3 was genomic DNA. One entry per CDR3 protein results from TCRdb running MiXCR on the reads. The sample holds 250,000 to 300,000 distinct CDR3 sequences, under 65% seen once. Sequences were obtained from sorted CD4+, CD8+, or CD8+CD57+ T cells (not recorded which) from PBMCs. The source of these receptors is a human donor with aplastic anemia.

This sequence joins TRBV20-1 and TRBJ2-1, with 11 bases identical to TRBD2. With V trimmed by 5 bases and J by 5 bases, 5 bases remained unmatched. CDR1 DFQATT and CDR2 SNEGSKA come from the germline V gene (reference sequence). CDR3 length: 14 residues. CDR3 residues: CSAGTGLADNEQFF. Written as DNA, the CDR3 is TGCAGTGCTGGAACGGGACTAGCGGACAATGAGCAGTTCTTC.

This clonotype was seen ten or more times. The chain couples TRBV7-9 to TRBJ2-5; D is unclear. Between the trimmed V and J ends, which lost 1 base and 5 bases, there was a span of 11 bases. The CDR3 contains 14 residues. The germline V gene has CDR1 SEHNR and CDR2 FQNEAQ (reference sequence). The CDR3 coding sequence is TGTGCCAGCAGCTTAGTTTGGTCCCCGGAGACCCAGTACTTC. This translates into CASSLVWSPETQYF. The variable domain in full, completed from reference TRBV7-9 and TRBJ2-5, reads DTGVSQNPRHKITKRGQNVTFRCDPISEHNRLYWYRQTLGQGPEFLTYFQNEAQLEKSRLLSDRFSAERPKGSFSTLEIQRTEQGDSAMYLCASSLVWSPETQYFGPGTRLLVL.